This is a list of T cell receptor beta chains from one sample in a study of cytomegalovirus exposure and HLA in healthy donors. Assay used: immunoSEQ multiplex PCR; TCRdb lists only in-frame clones, some missing. The sample records more than 60,000 clones, roughly 77% being singletons. The source material was PBMCs. These receptors were taken from a young woman in good health and CMV-seronegative. Both conserved end residues are trimmed from each CDR3. Fields, in order: J gene, V gene, clone size, CDR3 protein. Clone size is stated in some rows and not others, as once, few, many or a class when expanded.

>TRBJ2-1|TRBV5-1|NA
ASSLRGLVNDEQF
>TRBJ1-2|TRBV5-1|NA
ASSLATSYGYT
>TRBJ1-1|TRBV27|NA
ASSSPTGTEAF
>TRBJ2-7|TRBV2|NA
ATTHRGDEQY
>TRBJ2-7|TRBV27|NA
ASGSSGGSYEQY
>TRBJ1-1|TRBV28|few
ASSEQQGMDTEAF
>TRBJ2-7|TRBV6-6|NA
ASSYSQSGTYEQY
>TRBJ1-1|TRBV10-2|once
ASSDQVGGNTEAF
>TRBJ2-7|TRBV30|NA
AWRSVSYEQY
>TRBJ1-6|TRBV10-3|NA
AISESGGRFSPLH
>TRBJ2-7|TRBV6-1|NA
ASSGSGHSYEQY
>TRBJ1-5|TRBV6-5|NA
ASSLRENQPQH
>TRBJ1-5|TRBV4-1|NA
ASSPYGTGGEGPQH
>TRBJ1-1|TRBV27|NA
ASSLADTGTEAF
>TRBJ1-5|TRBV5-4|NA
AGSLGGGGYNQPQH
>TRBJ2-1|TRBV19|once
ASSIREYNEQF
>TRBJ2-3|TRBV27|once
ASSRTYGSDTQY
>TRBJ1-5|TRBV30|NA
AWSDLGQTDQPQH
>TRBJ1-2|TRBV5-4|NA
ASSGTGYDSYGYT
>TRBJ1-2|TRBV7-2|NA
ASSGRDNNYGYT
>TRBJ2-5|TRBV10-3|NA
AISDLIGGQETQY
>TRBJ2-7|TRBV7-7|NA
ASRNGTPPAPCYEQY
>TRBJ1-3|TRBV29-1|NA
SVDTGSGNTIY
>TRBJ2-3|TRBV4-1|NA
ASSQLSDTQY
>TRBJ1-4|TRBV29-1|NA
SVEQGDEKLF
>TRBJ2-3|TRBV5-1|NA
ASSWGTRTTDTQY
>TRBJ1-2|TRBV28|NA
ASREDRVSYGYT
>TRBJ1-1|TRBV30|NA
AWSPTENTEAF
>TRBJ2-7|TRBV6-5|NA
ASSYERTAYEQY
>TRBJ2-7|TRBV29-1|NA
SVAGQGSTEQY
>TRBJ2-5|TRBV5-4|NA
ASSPGLAGIQETQY
>TRBJ2-7|TRBV25-1|NA
ASDRSQAYEQY
>TRBJ1-1|TRBV5-8|NA
ASSLLGATADTEAF
>TRBJ1-2|TRBV30|NA
AWRSGEDYGYT
>TRBJ2-3|TRBV9|NA
ASSVGSAFTDTQY
>TRBJ1-4|TRBV7-6|few
ASSLALETNEKLF
>TRBJ2-2|TRBV30|NA
AWSDLTSGRGNGELF
>TRBJ2-7|TRBV4-3|NA
ASSQEAVSEQY
>TRBJ1-1|TRBV7-2|NA
ASSLRWGGTEAF
>TRBJ2-1|TRBV25-1|NA
ASSYGYEQF
>TRBJ2-7|TRBV4-1|NA
ASSQERWGGLEQY
>TRBJ2-7|TRBV27|NA
ASRTSEPYEQY
>TRBJ1-5|TRBV4-1|once
ASSQVQPLRQPQH
>TRBJ1-2|TRBV29-1|NA
SVEDPGYT
>TRBJ2-7|TRBV28|NA
ASSFQGVSYEQY
>TRBJ1-5|TRBV10-1|NA
ASRETGVGCQPQH
>TRBJ1-1|TRBV4-1|NA
ASSQESRNTEAF
>TRBJ2-7|TRBV6-1|NA
ASSESTGAPYEQY
>TRBJ2-1|TRBV4-1|NA
ASSQDLGSYSYNEQF
>TRBJ2-7|TRBV29-1|NA
SVAAQYEQY